Included here is one TCR beta chain sequence, with context. No antigen is known for it. The germline V and J ends were trimmed by 7 bases and 1 base, with 8 bases remaining between them. This CDR3 has 12 amino acids. Per germline, CDR1 SQVTM and CDR2 ANQGSEA. The entry originates in a study of tissue T cells after allogeneic stem cell transplantation. Study-wide context: Where cell numbers permitted, CD3+ T cells were sorted from preserved blood and marrow. Study results and limitations: In patients and mice, blood and spleen missed much of tissue repertoire. Across patients, clones rarely overlapped, yet motif clusters were shared tissue-specifically.

Measured with immunoSEQ multiplex PCR; TCRdb has only the in-frame clones, and not every one. The sample has about 26,000 clones; about 89% are singletons. The sample here was blood, taken before transplantation. The chain links TRBV29-1 to TRBJ2-1; no firm D call. The TCR comes from a male donor at least 60 years old who later had graft-versus-host disease after an allogeneic stem cell transplant. The chain's CDR3 is CSGSWSYNEQFF. Here the CDR3 DNA reads TGCAGCGGGAGTTGGTCCTACAATGAGCAGTTCTTC.